A selection of T cell receptor beta chains follows, all from one sample in a study of T-cell reconstitution after alpha-beta-depleted transplantation in children. TCRdb re-analysed the PCR reads in MiXCR, keeping a single row per CDR3 protein. The table records a few hundred thousand distinct CDR3 sequences, 20% to 30% of them present only once. The sequenced sample was PBMCs, mostly from graft donor cells, obtained 360 days after TCRalphabeta/CD19-depleted stem cell transplant. These receptors originate from a female patient between 2 and 15 years old who had a stem cell transplant for congenital amegakaryocytic thrombocytopenia, so the T cells may come from the graft donor. The CDR3 runs from the conserved cysteine through the conserved F or W. The D gene is left open where the match is weak. Clone size, where shown, is once, few, many, or a class for clones that have expanded.

D gene: -; CDR3 length: 14; V gene: TRBV12-3/TRBV12-4; J gene: TRBJ2-2; clone size: -; CDR3 DNA: TGTGCCAGCAGTCCCGACAGTCTCACCGGGGAGCTGTTTTTT; CDR3 protein: CASSPDSLTGELFF
D gene: -; CDR3 length: 16; V gene: TRBV4-2; J gene: TRBJ2-1; clone size: -; CDR3 DNA: TGTGCCAGCAGCCAAGACGGGTCGCGGACCTACAATGAGCAGTTCTTC; CDR3 protein: CASSQDGSRTYNEQFF
D gene: -; CDR3 length: 13; V gene: TRBV7-9; J gene: TRBJ2-3; clone size: -; CDR3 DNA: TGTGCCAGCAGCTTAGTAATTGCAGATACGCAGTATTTT; CDR3 protein: CASSLVIADTQYF
D gene: TRBD1; CDR3 length: 16; V gene: TRBV5-1; J gene: TRBJ2-2; clone size: -; CDR3 DNA: TGCGCCAGCAGTCAGGCGGGACAGGGTAACACCGGGGAGCTGTTTTTT; CDR3 protein: CASSQAGQGNTGELFF
D gene: -; CDR3 length: 14; V gene: TRBV28; J gene: TRBJ2-5; clone size: -; CDR3 DNA: TGTGCCAGCACTCCGGAGGTGGCTACTGAGACCCAGTACTTC; CDR3 protein: CASTPEVATETQYF
D gene: -; CDR3 length: 12; V gene: TRBV7-9; J gene: TRBJ2-4; clone size: -; CDR3 DNA: TGTGCCAGCGGCCACAGAGAAAACATTCAGTACTTC; CDR3 protein: CASGHRENIQYF
D gene: -; CDR3 length: 14; V gene: TRBV10-2; J gene: TRBJ1-1; clone size: few; CDR3 DNA: TGCGCCAGCAGACAAGGACGTGGGGACACTGAAGCTTTCTTT; CDR3 protein: CASRQGRGDTEAFF
D gene: -; CDR3 length: 14; V gene: TRBV5-1; J gene: TRBJ1-1; clone size: -; CDR3 DNA: TGCGCCAGCAGCTGGAGTTCGCGGAACACTGAAGCTTTCTTT; CDR3 protein: CASSWSSRNTEAFF
D gene: TRBD2; CDR3 length: 15; V gene: TRBV12-3/TRBV12-4; J gene: TRBJ2-2; clone size: many; CDR3 DNA: TGCGCCAGCAGCCTAGCGGGAACGAACACCGGGGAGCTGTTTTTT; CDR3 protein: CASSLAGTNTGELFF
D gene: -; CDR3 length: 14; V gene: TRBV10-3; J gene: TRBJ2-1; clone size: -; CDR3 DNA: TGTGCCATCAGTGTCTCGATTGGCGGCAATGAGCAGTTCTTC; CDR3 protein: CAISVSIGGNEQFF
D gene: -; CDR3 length: 15; V gene: TRBV12-3/TRBV12-4; J gene: TRBJ1-1; clone size: -; CDR3 DNA: TGTGCCAGCAGTTTTTTTCCGGATTCGAGCACTGAAGCTTTCTTT; CDR3 protein: CASSFFPDSSTEAFF
D gene: -; CDR3 length: 17; V gene: TRBV15; J gene: TRBJ2-7; clone size: -; CDR3 DNA: TGTGCCACCAGCAGATCGGGGCAACGCGGGGGCAAGTACGAGCAGTACTTC; CDR3 protein: CATSRSGQRGGKYEQYF
D gene: TRBD1; CDR3 length: 17; V gene: TRBV19; J gene: TRBJ1-5; clone size: -; CDR3 DNA: TGTGCCAGTTTGGACAGATTAGGGACAGGGGTACATCAGCCCCAGCATTTT; CDR3 protein: CASLDRLGTGVHQPQHF
D gene: -; CDR3 length: 14; V gene: TRBV7-2; J gene: TRBJ1-5; clone size: few; CDR3 DNA: TGTGCCAGCAGCTTAGGCAGGGCCAATCAGCCCCAGCATTTT; CDR3 protein: CASSLGRANQPQHF
D gene: -; CDR3 length: 16; V gene: TRBV10-3; J gene: TRBJ2-3; clone size: few; CDR3 DNA: TGTGCCATCAGTGAGTCGTTAGGGAGATTCACAGATACGCAGTATTTT; CDR3 protein: CAISESLGRFTDTQYF
D gene: -; CDR3 length: 11; V gene: TRBV7-9; J gene: TRBJ1-1; clone size: -; CDR3 DNA: TGTGCCAGCAGTGGGACCGTTGAAGCTTTCTTT; CDR3 protein: CASSGTVEAFF
D gene: TRBD2; CDR3 length: 16; V gene: TRBV10-3; J gene: TRBJ2-1; clone size: -; CDR3 DNA: TGTGCCATCAGCTTGTACGCGGGAGGCTCCTACAATGAGCAGTTCTTC; CDR3 protein: CAISLYAGGSYNEQFF
D gene: -; CDR3 length: 17; V gene: TRBV4-3; J gene: TRBJ2-1; clone size: -; CDR3 DNA: TGCGCCAGCAGCCAAGATGGTTCGGCGGGATGGGATAATGAGCAGTTCTTC; CDR3 protein: CASSQDGSAGWDNEQFF
D gene: -; CDR3 length: 16; V gene: TRBV4-2; J gene: TRBJ2-7; clone size: -; CDR3 DNA: TGTGCCAGCAGCCAACCTGGGCCAGGCCTCTCCTACGAGCAGTACTTC; CDR3 protein: CASSQPGPGLSYEQYF
D gene: TRBD1; CDR3 length: 19; V gene: TRBV11-1; J gene: TRBJ1-5; clone size: -; CDR3 DNA: TGTGCCAGCAGCACTCGACAGGGGGACTCCCTATATAGCAATCAGCCCCAGCATTTT; CDR3 protein: CASSTRQGDSLYSNQPQHF
D gene: -; CDR3 length: 16; V gene: TRBV10-3; J gene: TRBJ1-3; clone size: -; CDR3 DNA: TGTGCCATCAGCATAGTGAGGGACACCTCTGGAAACACCATATATTTT; CDR3 protein: CAISIVRDTSGNTIYF
D gene: -; CDR3 length: 16; V gene: TRBV7-8; J gene: TRBJ2-1; clone size: -; CDR3 DNA: TGTGCCAGCAGCTTAGTGGGTAGCCGGACGGGGAATGAGCAGTTCTTC; CDR3 protein: CASSLVGSRTGNEQFF
D gene: -; CDR3 length: 13; V gene: TRBV12-3/TRBV12-4; J gene: TRBJ1-1; clone size: few; CDR3 DNA: TGTGCCAGCAGGGCAGGGGTGAACACTGAAGCTTTCTTT; CDR3 protein: CASRAGVNTEAFF
D gene: TRBD1; CDR3 length: 15; V gene: TRBV4-3; J gene: TRBJ1-2; clone size: few; CDR3 DNA: TGCGCCAGCAGCCATTACCTCCGACAGGGGGTGGGCTACACCTTC; CDR3 protein: CASSHYLRQGVGYTF
D gene: -; CDR3 length: 18; V gene: TRBV9; J gene: TRBJ2-3; clone size: -; CDR3 DNA: TGTGCCAGCAGCGTAGGATTCGGGCAGGGAACTAGCACAGATACGCAGTATTTT; CDR3 protein: CASSVGFGQGTSTDTQYF
D gene: -; CDR3 length: 12; V gene: TRBV20-1; J gene: TRBJ1-2; clone size: -; CDR3 DNA: TGCAGTGCTAGAGACCAGGGCTATGGCTACACCTTC; CDR3 protein: CSARDQGYGYTF
D gene: -; CDR3 length: 15; V gene: TRBV5-1; J gene: TRBJ2-4; clone size: few; CDR3 DNA: TGCGCCAGCAGCTTGGTAGGCCTTCGGTGGAACATTCAGTACTTC; CDR3 protein: CASSLVGLRWNIQYF
D gene: -; CDR3 length: 15; V gene: TRBV7-3; J gene: TRBJ2-7; clone size: -; CDR3 DNA: TGTGCCAGCAGCTTAAGGGGCGGAGGAGCCTACGAGCAGTACTTC; CDR3 protein: CASSLRGGGAYEQYF
D gene: -; CDR3 length: 13; V gene: TRBV20-1; J gene: TRBJ2-1; clone size: -; CDR3 DNA: TGCAGTGCTCGCGGGGACCGGTACAATGAGCAGTTCTTC; CDR3 protein: CSARGDRYNEQFF
D gene: -; CDR3 length: 13; V gene: TRBV7-2; J gene: TRBJ2-7; clone size: -; CDR3 DNA: TGTGCCAGCAGCTTTACTTGGGCGGACGAGCAGTACTTC; CDR3 protein: CASSFTWADEQYF
D gene: TRBD1; CDR3 length: 17; V gene: TRBV10-3; J gene: TRBJ2-7; clone size: -; CDR3 DNA: TGTGCCATCAGTGCCGGCTATGGTAGGACAGGGATCTACGAGCAGTACTTC; CDR3 protein: CAISAGYGRTGIYEQYF